One and the same sample provided the 15 T cell receptor beta chains below, sequenced in a study of T cells in localized non-small cell lung cancer. This table comes from immunoSEQ multiplex PCR, and its TCRdb copy is limited to in-frame clones, with some not included. The repertoire includes approximately 1,500 clones, around 22% of them detected once, and about 20% sits in the top ten. The specimen was normal lung tissue next to the tumor, collected before any cancer treatment. These receptors originate from a female donor of 60 years or more with stage II squamous cell lung carcinoma.

The chain recombines TRBV5-1 with TRBJ2-1; possible D gene TRBD2, 6 bases. The CDR3 is 16 residues long. The V and J ends lost 1 base and 6 bases respectively, with 17 bases between them. CDR1 and CDR2 from the germline V gene are SGHRS and YFSETQ. The CDR3 region has the DNA TGCGCCAGCAGCTTGATGGGACTCCATGTTTTCAATGAGCAGTTCTTC. The encoded protein is CASSLMGLHVFNEQFF.

This clone was observed a handful of times. The V and J genes are TRBV15 and TRBJ1-2, with TRBD1 matching over 11 bases. The ends lost 3 bases at V and 2 bases at J; junction bases unmatched: 2. The germline V gene encodes CDR1 LNHNV and CDR2 YYDKDF (reference sequence). The CDR3 has 15 amino acids. The CDR3 DNA is TGTGCCACCAGCAGCTGGGACAGGGGGAACTATGGCTACACCTTC. Encoded protein: CATSSWDRGNYGYTF.

This clone appeared a few times. V and J are TRBV30 and TRBJ2-1, with D perhaps matching TRBD2 (5 bases). This CDR3 is built from 15 residues. Trimming pared 0 bases from V and 6 bases from J, leaving 15 bases between. CDR1 is GTSNPN, CDR2 SVGIG, per germline (reference sequence). The CDR3 DNA follows: TGTGCCTGGAGTGTAGGAGGTTGGCGGAGCAATGAGCAGTTCTTC. This translates into CAWSVGGWRSNEQFF.

In its sample, this clone was seen a few times. The V gene is TRBV25-1, the J gene TRBJ2-6; 7 nucleotides match TRBD1. CDR1 MGHDK and CDR2 SYGVNS come from the germline V gene. After removal of 4 bases from V and 0 bases from J, the junction contained 0 bases not matched to a gene. The CDR3 has 15 residues. Written as DNA, the CDR3 is TGTGCCAGCAGTGGGACAGGCTCTGGGGCCAACGTCCTGACTTTC. Translated, it gives CASSGTGSGANVLTF.

This clone was found a few times. The chain is built from TRBV9 and TRBJ2-7, with no clear D. Trimming removed 3 bases from V and 3 bases from J, with 10 bases in between. The CDR3 runs to 13 residues. Germline V gene sequence: CDR1 SGDLS, CDR2 YYNGEE. The CDR3 DNA follows: TGTGCCAGCAGCGGAGGCGGCCTCTACGAGCAGTACTTC. The encoded protein is CASSGGGLYEQYF. The full variable domain, its missing parts supplied by reference TRBV9 and TRBJ2-7, is DSGVTQTPKHLITATGQRVTLRCSPRSGDLSVYWYQQSLDQGLQFLIQYYNGEERAKGNILERFSAQQFPDLHSELNLSSLELGDSALYFCASSGGGLYEQYFGPGTRLTVT.

This clone appeared a few times. The J gene is TRBJ1-1, the V gene TRBV11-3; D gene ambiguous. This CDR3 is 14 amino acids long. Germline CDR1 and CDR2: SGHNT and YENEEA. The germline V and J ends were trimmed by 3 bases and 1 base, with 9 bases remaining between them. CDR3 region: CASSLSSWNTEAFF. In nucleotides, the CDR3 is TGTGCCAGCAGCTTGTCCAGTTGGAACACTGAAGCTTTCTTT.

CDR3 region: CASRSSGSGNQPQHF. The CDR3 DNA reads TGTGCCAGCAGGTCGTCCGGAAGCGGCAATCAGCCCCAGCATTTT. The V call is TRBV28, the J call TRBJ1-5; D unclear. Looked up from germline, CDR1 is MDHEN and CDR2 is SYDVKM. CDR3 size: 15 residues. The V end lost 6 bases, the J end lost 2 bases, and 14 bases lay between the germline ends.

A few counts support this clone. This rearrangement joins TRBV6-8 to TRBJ1-1; D is unresolved. Deletions cut 1 base from V and 0 bases from J, with 12 bases between. The CDR3 runs 16 residues. Germline CDR1 reads MNHGY; CDR2 reads SAAAGT. The CDR3 DNA follows: TGTGCCAGCAGTTACTTTTGGGCAGTGATGAACACTGAAGCTTTCTTT. It encodes CASSYFWAVMNTEAFF.

This clone was counted a few times. V gene TRBV11-3 combines with J gene TRBJ1-6; 7 bases match TRBD1. The CDR3 is 15 amino acids. With 2 bases clipped from V and 8 bases from J, the junction kept 6 bases outside the gene matches. Germline V CDR1 and CDR2: SGHNT, YENEEA. The CDR3 loop is CASSLRGQGYSPLHF. Written as DNA, the CDR3 is TGTGCCAGCAGCTTAAGGGGGCAGGGGTATTCACCCCTCCACTTT.

V is TRBV4-1 and J is TRBJ1-1, with D possibly matching TRBD1 (5 bases). The CDR3 is made up of 12 amino acids. Germline CDR1 MGHRA, CDR2 YSYEKL. V was trimmed by 3 bases and J by 3 bases, leaving 5 bases between them. The CDR3 nucleotides read TGCGCCAGCAGCCAGGGGGACACTGAAGCTTTCTTT. This gives the protein CASSQGDTEAFF.

This clone was seen only once. This chain joins TRBV19 and TRBJ1-4, with no clear D. The CDR3 runs to 13 residues. CDR1 and CDR2 (germline): LNHDA, SQIVND (reference sequence). V was clipped by 10 bases and J by 7 bases, with 16 bases between them. CDR3 amino acids: CATQRPGREKLFF. The CDR3 nucleotides read TGTGCCACTCAAAGACCCGGGCGTGAAAAACTGTTTTTT.

The rearrangement links TRBV7-1 to TRBJ2-3, with TRBD1 as a possible D gene (5 bases). TRBV7-1 is identified as an open reading frame with a role that is uncertain. The CDR3 totals 13 residues. Between the trimmed V and J ends, which lost 4 bases and 2 bases, there was a span of 7 bases. CDR3 amino acids: CASSFRVTDTQYF. The DNA of the CDR3 is TGTGCCAGCAGCTTCAGGGTCACAGATACGCAGTATTTT.

The genes are TRBV5-1 and TRBJ2-3; 10 nucleotides align to TRBD2. J lost 2 bases, V lost 5 bases, and 11 bases had no gene match. Germline V CDR1 and CDR2: SGHRS, YFSETQ. The CDR3 sequence is 17 residues long. The CDR3 coding sequence is TGCGCCAGCAGTCGATTCCCGACTAGCGGGTACACAGATACGCAGTATTTT. It yields the protein CASSRFPTSGYTDTQYF.

The chain couples TRBV7-5 to TRBJ2-3; TRBD2, as called in the table, went unchecked against the DNA. TRBV7-5 is a pseudogene segment. The CDR3 has 15 amino acids. CDR3: CASSIPTSGIDTQYF. The DNA of the CDR3 is TGTGCCAGCAGCATCCCGACTAGCGGGATTGATACGCAGTATTTT.

This clone is classed as medium-sized. V and J are TRBV6-8 and TRBJ2-2; 7 bases map to TRBD1. CDR1 is MNHGY, CDR2 SAAAGT, per germline. Trimming at V came to 5 bases and at J to 4 bases, leaving 4 bases not matched to a gene. The CDR3 extends over 14 amino acids. Here the CDR3 DNA reads TGTGCCAGCAGTCGGGACAGTTCCACCGGGGAGCTGTTTTTT. It yields the protein CASSRDSSTGELFF.